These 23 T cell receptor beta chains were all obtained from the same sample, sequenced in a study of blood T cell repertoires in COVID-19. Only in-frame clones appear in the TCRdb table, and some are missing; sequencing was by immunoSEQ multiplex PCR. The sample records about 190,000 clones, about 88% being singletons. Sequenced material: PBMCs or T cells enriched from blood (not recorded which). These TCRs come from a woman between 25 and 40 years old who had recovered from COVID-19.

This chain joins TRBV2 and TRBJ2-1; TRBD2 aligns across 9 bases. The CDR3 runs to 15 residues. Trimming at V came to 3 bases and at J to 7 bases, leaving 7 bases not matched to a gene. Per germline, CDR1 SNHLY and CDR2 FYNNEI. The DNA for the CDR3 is TGTGCCAGCAGTGATCTCGGACTAGCGTCTAATGAGCAGTTCTTC. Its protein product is CASSDLGLASNEQFF.

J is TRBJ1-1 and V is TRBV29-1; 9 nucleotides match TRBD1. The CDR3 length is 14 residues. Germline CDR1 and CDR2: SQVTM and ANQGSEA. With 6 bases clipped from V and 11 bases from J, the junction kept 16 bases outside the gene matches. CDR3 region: CSVPSQGAGSWAFF. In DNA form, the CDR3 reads TGCAGCGTACCCTCACAGGGGGCAGGGTCATGGGCTTTCTTT.

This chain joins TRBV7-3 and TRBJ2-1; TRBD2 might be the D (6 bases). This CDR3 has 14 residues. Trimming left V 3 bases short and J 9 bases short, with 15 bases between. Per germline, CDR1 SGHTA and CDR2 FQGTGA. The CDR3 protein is CASSFSRDGGEQFF. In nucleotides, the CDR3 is TGTGCCAGCAGCTTTAGTCGGGACGGGGGTGAGCAGTTCTTC.

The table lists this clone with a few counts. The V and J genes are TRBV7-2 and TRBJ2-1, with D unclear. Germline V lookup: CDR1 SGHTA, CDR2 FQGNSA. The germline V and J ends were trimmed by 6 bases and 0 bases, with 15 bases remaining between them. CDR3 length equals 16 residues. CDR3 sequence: CASRNLKSGSYNEQFF. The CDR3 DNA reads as TGTGCCAGCAGAAATCTCAAGTCCGGCTCCTACAATGAGCAGTTCTTC. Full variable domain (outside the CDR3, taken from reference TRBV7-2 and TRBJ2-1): GAGVSQSPSNKVTEKGKDVELRCDPISGHTALYWYRQSLGQGLEFLIYFQGNSAPDKSGLPSDRFSAERTGGSVSTLTIQRTQQEDSAVYLCASRNLKSGSYNEQFFGPGTRLTVL.

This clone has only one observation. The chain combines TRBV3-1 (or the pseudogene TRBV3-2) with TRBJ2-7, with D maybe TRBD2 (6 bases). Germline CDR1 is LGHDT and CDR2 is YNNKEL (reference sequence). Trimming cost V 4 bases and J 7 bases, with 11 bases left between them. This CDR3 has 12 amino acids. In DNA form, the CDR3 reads TGTGCCAGCAGCCTCCCTGGGAGGGAGCAGTACTTC. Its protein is CASSLPGREQYF.

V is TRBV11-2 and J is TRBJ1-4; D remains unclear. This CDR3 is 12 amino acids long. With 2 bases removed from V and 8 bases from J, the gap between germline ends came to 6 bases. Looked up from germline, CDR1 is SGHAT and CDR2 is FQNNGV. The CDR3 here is CASSLRGEKLFF. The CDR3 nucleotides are TGTGCCAGCAGCTTAAGAGGCGAAAAACTGTTTTTT.

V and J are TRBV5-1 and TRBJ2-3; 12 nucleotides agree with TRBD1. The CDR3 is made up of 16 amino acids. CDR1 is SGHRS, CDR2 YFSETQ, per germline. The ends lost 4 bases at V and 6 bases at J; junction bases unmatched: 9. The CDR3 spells CASSTRDRGRWDTQYF. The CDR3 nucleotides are TGCGCCAGCAGCACGCGGGACAGGGGGCGCTGGGATACGCAGTATTTT.

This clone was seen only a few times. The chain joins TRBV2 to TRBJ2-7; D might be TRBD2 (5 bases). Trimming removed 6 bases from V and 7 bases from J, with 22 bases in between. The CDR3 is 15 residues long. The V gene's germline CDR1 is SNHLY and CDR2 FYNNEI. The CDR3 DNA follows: TGTGCCAGCAGCCTGTTTCCGGGGTATTTGGGTGAGCAGTACTTC. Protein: CASSLFPGYLGEQYF.

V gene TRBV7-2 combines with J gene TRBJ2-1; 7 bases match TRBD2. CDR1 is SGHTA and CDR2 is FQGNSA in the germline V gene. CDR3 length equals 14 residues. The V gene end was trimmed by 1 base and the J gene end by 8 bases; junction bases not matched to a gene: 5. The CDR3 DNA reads TGTGCCAGCAGCTTAGAGCGGGATCGCGATGAGCAGTTCTTC. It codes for CASSLERDRDEQFF.

CDR3 nucleotide sequence: TGTGCCACCAGTGATTTGTCCCCAGGGGGCACAGATACGCAGTATTTT. Its protein is CATSDLSPGGTDTQYF. The chain recombines TRBV24-1 with TRBJ2-3; TRBD1 is a possible D gene (6 bases). The CDR3 sequence is 16 residues long. CDR1 is KGHDR, CDR2 SFDVKD, per germline. The germline V and J ends were trimmed by 0 bases and 1 base, with 10 bases remaining between them.

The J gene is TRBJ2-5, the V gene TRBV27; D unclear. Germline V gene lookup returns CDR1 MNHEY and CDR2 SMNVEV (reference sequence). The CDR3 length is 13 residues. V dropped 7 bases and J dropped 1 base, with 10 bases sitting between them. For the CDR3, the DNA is TGTGCCAGCAAGAGTTCGTCCCAAGAGACCCAGTACTTC. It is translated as CASKSSSQETQYF.

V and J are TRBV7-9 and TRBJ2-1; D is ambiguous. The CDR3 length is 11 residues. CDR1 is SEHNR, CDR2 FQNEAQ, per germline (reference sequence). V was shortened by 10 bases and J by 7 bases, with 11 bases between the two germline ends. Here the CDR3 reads CAIVPRNEQFF. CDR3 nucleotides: TGTGCCATCGTCCCGCGTAATGAGCAGTTCTTC.

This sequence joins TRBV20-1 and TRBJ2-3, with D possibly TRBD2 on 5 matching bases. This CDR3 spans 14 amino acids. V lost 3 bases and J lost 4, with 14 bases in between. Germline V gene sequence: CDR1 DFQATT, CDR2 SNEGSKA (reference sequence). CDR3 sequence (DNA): TGCAGTGCTAGTCAGGCTAGCCCCTCAGATACGCAGTATTTT. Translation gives CSASQASPSDTQYF.

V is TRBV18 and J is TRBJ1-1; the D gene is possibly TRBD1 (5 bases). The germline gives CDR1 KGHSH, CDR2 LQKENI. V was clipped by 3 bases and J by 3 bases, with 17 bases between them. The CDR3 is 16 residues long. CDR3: CASSPFIGGGYTEAFF. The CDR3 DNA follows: TGTGCCAGCTCACCTTTCATCGGGGGAGGGTACACTGAAGCTTTCTTT.

This chain's CDR3 is CASSERQKQYF. The CDR3 nucleotides read TGTGCCAGCAGTGAACGACAGAAGCAGTACTTC. The chain has TRBV2 and TRBJ2-7; possible D gene TRBD1, 5 bases. Trimming left V 2 bases short and J 8 bases short, with 7 bases between. Germline CDR1 SNHLY, CDR2 FYNNEI. This CDR3 comprises 11 residues.

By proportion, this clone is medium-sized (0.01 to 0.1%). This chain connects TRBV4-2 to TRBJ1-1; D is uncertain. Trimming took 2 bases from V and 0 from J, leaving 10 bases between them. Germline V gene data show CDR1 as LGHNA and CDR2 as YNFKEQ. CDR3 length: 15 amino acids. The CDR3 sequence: CASSQSQILNTEAFF. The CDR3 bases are TGTGCCAGCAGCCAATCACAGATTCTGAACACTGAAGCTTTCTTT.

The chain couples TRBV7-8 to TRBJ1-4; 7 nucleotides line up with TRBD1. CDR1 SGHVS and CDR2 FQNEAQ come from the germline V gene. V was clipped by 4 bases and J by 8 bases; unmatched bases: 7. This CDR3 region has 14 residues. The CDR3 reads CASSSGQRVEKLFF. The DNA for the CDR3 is TGTGCCAGCAGCTCGGGACAGAGGGTGGAAAAACTGTTTTTT.

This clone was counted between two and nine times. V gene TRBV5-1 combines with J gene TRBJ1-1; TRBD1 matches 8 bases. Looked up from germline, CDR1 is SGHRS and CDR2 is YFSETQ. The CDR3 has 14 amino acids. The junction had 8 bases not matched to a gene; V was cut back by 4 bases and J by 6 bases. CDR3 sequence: CASSEYPGGPEAFF. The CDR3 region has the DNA TGCGCCAGCAGCGAATACCCAGGGGGCCCTGAAGCTTTCTTT.

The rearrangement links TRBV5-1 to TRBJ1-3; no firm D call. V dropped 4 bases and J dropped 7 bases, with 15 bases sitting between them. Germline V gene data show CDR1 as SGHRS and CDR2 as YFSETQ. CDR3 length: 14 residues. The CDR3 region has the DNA TGCGCCAGCAGCCCGACGGGAGAAGGCAACACCATATATTTT. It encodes CASSPTGEGNTIYF. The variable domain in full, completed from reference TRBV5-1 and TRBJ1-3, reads KAGVTQTPRYLIKTRGQQVTLSCSPISGHRSVSWYQQTPGQGLQFLFEYFSETQRNKGNFPGRFSGRQFSNSRSEMNVSTLELGDSALYLCASSPTGEGNTIYFGEGSWLTVV.

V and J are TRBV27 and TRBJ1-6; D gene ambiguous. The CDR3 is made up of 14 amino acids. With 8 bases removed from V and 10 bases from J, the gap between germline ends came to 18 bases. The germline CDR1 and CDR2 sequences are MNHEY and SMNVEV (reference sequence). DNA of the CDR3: TGTGCCAGCGGCACGACTTGGTTTGAGTCACCCCTCCACTTT. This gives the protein CASGTTWFESPLHF.

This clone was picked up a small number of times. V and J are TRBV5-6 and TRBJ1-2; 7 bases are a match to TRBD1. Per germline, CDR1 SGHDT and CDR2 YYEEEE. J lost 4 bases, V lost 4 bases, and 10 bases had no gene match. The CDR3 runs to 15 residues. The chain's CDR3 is CASSPRQGQSYGYTF. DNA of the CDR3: TGTGCCAGCAGCCCACGCCAGGGACAGTCCTATGGCTACACCTTC.

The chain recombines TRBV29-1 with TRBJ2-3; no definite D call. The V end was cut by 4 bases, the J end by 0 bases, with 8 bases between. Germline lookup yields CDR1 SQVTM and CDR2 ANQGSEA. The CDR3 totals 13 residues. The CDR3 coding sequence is TGCAGCGTTGTTCCTGTTAGCACAGATACGCAGTATTTT. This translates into CSVVPVSTDTQYF.

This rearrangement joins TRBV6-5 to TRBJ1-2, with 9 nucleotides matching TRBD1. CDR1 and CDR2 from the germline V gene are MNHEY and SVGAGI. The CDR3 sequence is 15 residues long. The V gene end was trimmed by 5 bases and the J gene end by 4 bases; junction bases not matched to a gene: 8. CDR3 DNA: TGTGCCAGCAGTAAACCCTCGACAGGGGGCTATGGCTACACCTTC. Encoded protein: CASSKPSTGGYGYTF.